These T cell receptor beta chains were read from a single sample in a study of cytomegalovirus exposure and HLA in healthy donors. Some clones are missing from TCRdb's copy, which holds only in-frame ones; the method was immunoSEQ multiplex PCR. The sample includes some 120,000 clones, around 70% of them seen just once. Sequencing was performed on PBMCs. The receptors stem from a man aged 25 to 40 in good health and CMV-seropositive. CDR3s include the opening cysteine and the closing phenylalanine or tryptophan. A D gene is named only where the DNA matches it firmly. Clone size appears in some rows only: once, few, many, or a class for an expanded clone.

d_call | cdr3_length | j_call | v_call | clone_size | cdr3_nt | cdr3_aa
TRBD1 | 14 | TRBJ2-3 | TRBV7-3 | . | TGTGCCAGCAGCAAGGACAGGGGGTCAGATACGCAGTATTTT | CASSKDRGSDTQYF
. | 12 | TRBJ1-2 | TRBV29-1 | . | TGCAGCGTTAACTTCGTGTATTATGGCTACACCTTC | CSVNFVYYGYTF
TRBD2 | 16 | TRBJ2-2 | TRBV5-4 | . | TGTGCCAGCAGCTTGGAAGCGGGGGGTTGGTCGGGGGAGCTGTTTTTT | CASSLEAGGWSGELFF
. | 14 | TRBJ1-1 | TRBV11-3 | few | TGTGCCAGCATTAAGGGCGGGGGGCGAAGTGAAGCTTTCTTT | CASIKGGGRSEAFF
TRBD1 | 14 | TRBJ2-4 | TRBV30 | . | TGTGCCTGGAGTAGACAGGGGGTAAAAAACATTCAGTACTTC | CAWSRQGVKNIQYF
TRBD2 | 15 | TRBJ2-2 | TRBV7-3 | few | TGTGCCAGCAGCTTAAGACTAGCGGGAGCCGGGGAGCTGTTTTTT | CASSLRLAGAGELFF
TRBD1 | 16 | TRBJ1-5 | TRBV5-4 | . | TGTGCCAGCAGCTTCGGGACAGGGGGAAGCAATCAGCCCCAGCATTTT | CASSFGTGGSNQPQHF
. | 15 | TRBJ1-3 | TRBV6-5 | . | TGTGCCAGCAGTTACGGAATCGGGGGAGGAAACACCATATATTTT | CASSYGIGGGNTIYF
. | 14 | TRBJ2-5 | TRBV28 | once | TGTGCCAGCAGAACAGGGCGGGCGGTAGAGACCCAGTACTTC | CASRTGRAVETQYF
. | 15 | TRBJ1-2 | TRBV11-1 | . | TGTGCCAGCAGCCCCGACAGGAGAGTCCCGTATGGCTACACCTTC | CASSPDRRVPYGYTF
TRBD1 | 15 | TRBJ2-2 | TRBV27 | . | TGTGCCAGCAGTTGGCGGGGACAGGCGAGTGGGGAGCTGTTTTTT | CASSWRGQASGELFF
. | 13 | TRBJ1-1 | TRBV2 | . | TGTGCCAGCAGCCCGACAAAGAACACTGAAGCTTTCTTT | CASSPTKNTEAFF
. | 15 | TRBJ1-2 | TRBV27 | . | TGTGCCAGCAGCCCGTCAATGGCGGCTAACTATGGCTACACCTTC | CASSPSMAANYGYTF
. | 14 | TRBJ1-4 | TRBV18 | . | TGTGCCAGCTCACCGGCCGCATACGAAGAAAAACTGTTTTTT | CASSPAAYEEKLFF
. | 13 | TRBJ2-7 | TRBV6-4 | . | TGTGCCAGCAGTGAGGGGGCAAGCTACGAGCAGTACTTC | CASSEGASYEQYF
TRBD1 | 17 | TRBJ1-3 | TRBV14 | . | TGTGCCAGCAGCCAAGTCCCCCCGGACAGGGCTGGAAACACCATATATTTT | CASSQVPPDRAGNTIYF
TRBD1 | 15 | TRBJ1-1 | TRBV12-5 | . | TGTGCTAGTGGTCAACACAGGGGGCCCCCTCTTGAAGCTTTCTTT | CASGQHRGPPLEAFF
. | 15 | TRBJ2-7 | TRBV25-1 | . | TGTGCCAGCACCCCCTCTACCTGGGCCCCCTACGAGCAGTACTTC | CASTPSTWAPYEQYF